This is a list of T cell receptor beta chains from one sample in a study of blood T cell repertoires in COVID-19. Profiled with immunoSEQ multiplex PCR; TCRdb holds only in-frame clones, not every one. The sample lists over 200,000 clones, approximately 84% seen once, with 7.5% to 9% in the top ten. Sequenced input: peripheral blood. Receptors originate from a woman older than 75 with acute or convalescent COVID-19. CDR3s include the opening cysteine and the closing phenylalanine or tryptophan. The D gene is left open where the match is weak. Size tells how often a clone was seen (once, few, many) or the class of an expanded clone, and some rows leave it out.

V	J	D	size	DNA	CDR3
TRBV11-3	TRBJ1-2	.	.	TGTGCCAGCAGCTTAGAGTGGAAGGCGGGAGAAGACGGCTACACCTTC	CASSLEWKAGEDGYTF
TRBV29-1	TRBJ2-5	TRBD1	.	TGCAGCGTTGTGGGCAGGGGGCTGAGAGGAGAGACCCAGTACTTC	CSVVGRGLRGETQYF
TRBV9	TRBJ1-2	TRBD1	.	TGTGCCAGCAGCGTAGCCGCCGGACAGGCAACCTATGGCTACACCTTC	CASSVAAGQATYGYTF
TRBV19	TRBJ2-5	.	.	TGTGCCAGTAGTATAGGTCTCCCCGGGGAAGAGACCCAGTACTTC	CASSIGLPGEETQYF
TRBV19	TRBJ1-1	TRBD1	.	TGTGCCAGTTCGGACAGGGGATCTGGGGGAGGGATGTGGAAGGGCGCTTTCTTT	CASSDRGSGGGMWKGAFF
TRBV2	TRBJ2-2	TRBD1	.	TGTGCCAGCAGACCCCTAGACAGGGCAGGCGGGGAGCTGTTTTTT	CASRPLDRAGGELFF
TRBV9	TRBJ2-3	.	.	TGTGCCAGCAGCGTAGGGGGAGCAGATAGCACAGATACGCAGTATTTT	CASSVGGADSTDTQYF
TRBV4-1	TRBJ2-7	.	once	TGCGCCAGCAGCCAGGGAACAGGGAATTACGAGCAGTACTTC	CASSQGTGNYEQYF
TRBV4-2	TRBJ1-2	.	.	TGTGCCAGCAGCCAAGACCGGGGAGGCGGCTACACCTTC	CASSQDRGGGYTF
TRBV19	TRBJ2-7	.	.	TGTGCCAGTAGTATATTCCGGCAGTACTTC	CASSIFRQYF
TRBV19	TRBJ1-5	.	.	TGTGCCAGTAGTATGTCATACGGGGTTTTGAGCAATCAGCCCCAGCATTTT	CASSMSYGVLSNQPQHF
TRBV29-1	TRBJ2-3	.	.	TGCAGCGTCAATCAGGGGTCAGATACGCAGTATTTT	CSVNQGSDTQYF
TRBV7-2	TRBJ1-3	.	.	TGTGCCAGCAGCTTAGAAAGCGCTGGAAACACCATATATTTT	CASSLESAGNTIYF
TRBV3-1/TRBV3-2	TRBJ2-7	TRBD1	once	TGTGCCAGCAGCCAAGCCAGGGGGCGGAACGAGCAGTACTTC	CASSQARGRNEQYF
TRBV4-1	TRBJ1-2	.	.	TGCGCCAGCAGCCAAAGTCCGGGGTCCACAGTGAACTATGGTAGGACCTTC	CASSQSPGSTVNYGRTF
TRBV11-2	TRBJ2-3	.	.	TGTGCCAGCAGCTTAGATACAGGACAGAGCACAGATACGCAGTATTTT	CASSLDTGQSTDTQYF
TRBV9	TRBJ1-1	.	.	TGTGCCAGCAGCGTAGCAGGTTTCACTGAAGCTTTCTTT	CASSVAGFTEAFF
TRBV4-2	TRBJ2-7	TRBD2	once	TGTGCCAGCAGCCAAGCTCTCGGCGGGGGGGGAACCTACGAGCAGTACTTC	CASSQALGGGGTYEQYF
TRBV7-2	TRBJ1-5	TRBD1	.	TGTGCCAGCAGCCTTTGGACAGGGTGGGATAGCAATCAGCCCCAGCATTTT	CASSLWTGWDSNQPQHF
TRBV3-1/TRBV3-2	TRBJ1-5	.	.	TGTGCCAGCAGCCAATACAGGAATCAGCCCCAGCATTTT	CASSQYRNQPQHF
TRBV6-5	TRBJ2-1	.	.	TGTGCCAGCAGTTACAGACTGGGGCACAATGAGCAGTTCTTC	CASSYRLGHNEQFF
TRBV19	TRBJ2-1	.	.	TGTGCCAGTAGTCGACAGGACAATGAGCAGTTCTTC	CASSRQDNEQFF
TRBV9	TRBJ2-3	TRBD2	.	TGTGCCAGCAGCGTAGTACCGACTAGCGGGAGAAGTAAGTGGGGCACAGATACGCAGTATTTT	CASSVVPTSGRSKWGTDTQYF
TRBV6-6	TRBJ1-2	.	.	TGTGCCAGCAGTTACTCTGAGCTTGGCTACACCTTC	CASSYSELGYTF
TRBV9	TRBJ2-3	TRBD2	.	TGTGCCAGCAGCGCTGGACTAGCGGGGGGAGCAGATACGCAGTATTTT	CASSAGLAGGADTQYF
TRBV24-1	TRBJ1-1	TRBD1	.	TGTGCCACGTCTACAGGGGCCCTGAACACTGAAGCTTTCTTT	CATSTGALNTEAFF
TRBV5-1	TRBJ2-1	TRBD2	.	TGCGCCAGCAGCTTTCTAGCGGGGGGCCGAGGCAATGAGCAGTTCTTC	CASSFLAGGRGNEQFF
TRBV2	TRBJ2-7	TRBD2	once	TGTGCCAGCGTGGAGGCGGGAGGGAGTCGCTCCTACGAGCAGTACTTC	CASVEAGGSRSYEQYF
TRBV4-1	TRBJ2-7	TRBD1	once	TGCGCCAGCAGCCAAGACCCGACCTTATTACAGGGGGGTTACGAGCAGTACTTC	CASSQDPTLLQGGYEQYF
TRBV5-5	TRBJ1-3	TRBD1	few	TGTGCCAGCAGTCTCACCTTCACCGGGACAGGGTCCTCTGGAAACACCATATATTTT	CASSLTFTGTGSSGNTIYF
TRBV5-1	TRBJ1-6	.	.	TGCGCCAGCAGCTTGAGGTCGAGCGCCGATTCACCCCTCCACTTT	CASSLRSSADSPLHF
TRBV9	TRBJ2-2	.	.	TGTGCCAGCAGCTGGCAGGGGACCGGGGAGCTGTTTTTT	CASSWQGTGELFF
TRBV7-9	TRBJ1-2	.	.	TGTGCCAGCAGTTTGAAGACACAAGGCTACACCTTC	CASSLKTQGYTF
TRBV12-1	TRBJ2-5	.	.	TGTGCCAGCAGCTTTGAGTGGCGACTAGCGGGGGGGCCCTTACCTGAAGAGACCCAGTACTTC	CASSFEWRLAGGPLPEETQYF
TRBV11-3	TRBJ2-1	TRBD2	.	TGTGCCAGCAGCTTAGACCCCCGTGTTTCGGCGGGAGGCGTATATGAGCAGTTCTTC	CASSLDPRVSAGGVYEQFF
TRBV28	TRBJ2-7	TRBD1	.	TGTGCCAGCAGTTTGAGACAGGGTCGATACGAGCAGTACTTC	CASSLRQGRYEQYF
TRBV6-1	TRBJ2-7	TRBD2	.	TGTGCCAGCAGTGGCCCGACTAGCGGGAGGGCCTACCTAGCTCTGTACGAGCAGTACTTC	CASSGPTSGRAYLALYEQYF
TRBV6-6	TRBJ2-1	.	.	TGTGCCAGCAGCTTAGCATCGGTTGCAGGGATCTTC	CASSLASVAGIF